What follows are 15 T cell receptor beta chains derived from one specimen sequenced in a study of post-analysis software for immune sequencing data. Study-wide results and limits: When patients were compared with controls, 5 or 6 TRBV segments were more frequent, TRBV5-6, TRBV5-1 and TRBV20-1 among them.

Unique molecular identifiers featured in each of the TCR beta cDNA libraries. MiXCR, run by TCRdb on the PCR reads, gives a single entry per CDR3 protein. The table lists hundreds of thousands of distinct CDR3 sequences, just under 30% of them singletons. Antigens for these TCRs are unknown. What was sequenced was blood. The receptors were gathered from a girl under 18 with multiple sclerosis.

This clonotype came up a few times. J is TRBJ2-5 and V is TRBV5-1; D unclear. The CDR3 contains 14 residues. V lost 5 bases and J 1 base, leaving 12 bases between the germline ends. Germline V gene lookup returns CDR1 SGHRS and CDR2 YFSETQ. The chain's CDR3 is CASRATGSQETQYF. CDR3 DNA: TGCGCCAGCAGGGCTACCGGCAGCCAAGAGACCCAGTACTTC.

The rearrangement links TRBV20-1 to TRBJ1-2, with 7 bases lining up with TRBD1. Germline values: CDR1 DFQATT, CDR2 SNEGSKA (reference sequence). J lost 2 bases, V lost 6 bases, and 18 bases had no gene match. This CDR3 is 17 amino acids long. The CDR3 loop reads CSAPGQLDSRANYGYTF. The CDR3 DNA reads TGCAGTGCCCCGGGACAGCTAGATTCTCGGGCCAACTATGGCTACACCTTC.

There are a few counts of this clonotype. The rearrangement links TRBV6-5 to TRBJ2-6; 7 nucleotides align to TRBD1. J lost 0 bases, V lost 7 bases, and 6 bases had no gene match. The CDR3 is made up of 16 amino acids. Per germline, CDR1 MNHEY and CDR2 SVGAGI. CDR3 region: CASTRTGLSGANVLTF. CDR3 nucleotide sequence: TGTGCCAGCACTAGGACAGGTCTCTCTGGGGCCAACGTCCTGACTTTC.

The chain is built from TRBV20-1 and TRBJ1-5, with TRBD1 matching 8 bases. V trimming: 6 bases; J trimming: 5 bases; junction bases outside the gene matches: 6. There are 13 residues in the CDR3. From germline, CDR1 is DFQATT and CDR2 SNEGSKA (reference sequence). CDR3 residues: CSAAGTGDQPQHF. The CDR3, as DNA: TGCAGTGCGGCCGGGACAGGCGATCAGCCCCAGCATTTT.

Notes on this clonotype: Mismatch with germline at one junction end may stem from a read error. V is TRBV3-1 and J is TRBJ2-1, with a tentative D call TRBD1 (5 bases). The CDR3 has 17 residues. CDR1 is LGHDT and CDR2 is YNNKEL in the germline V gene (reference sequence). The CDR3, as DNA: TGTGCCAGCAGCCGAACTCAAGTGCGAACAGGACACAATGGGCAGTTCTTC. Translating it yields CASSRTQVRTGHNGQFF.

This clonotype appeared once. This sequence joins TRBV5-6 and TRBJ1-1, with D uncertain. Germline V lookup: CDR1 SGHDT, CDR2 YYEEEE. The CDR3 consists of 16 residues. V shed 4 bases and J shed 2 bases, with 18 bases lying between them. The CDR3 DNA follows: TGTGCCAGCAGCCCGTCGGGAGAGGAACCTAACACTGAAGCTTTCTTT. Its translation: CASSPSGEEPNTEAFF.

This clonotype has more than one count but fewer than ten. V gene TRBV14 combines with J gene TRBJ2-2, with unresolved D. The germline V gene encodes CDR1 SGHDN and CDR2 FVKESK. CDR3 length: 12 residues. V was pared by 2 bases and J by 6 bases, with 4 bases between. CDR3 in DNA: TGTGCCAGCAGCCAAAGGGCCGGGGAGCTGTTTTTT. Protein product: CASSQRAGELFF. The whole variable domain, filled in from reference TRBV14 and TRBJ2-2, reads EAGVTQFPSHSVIEKGQTVTLRCDPISGHDNLYWYRRVMGKEIKFLLHFVKESKQDESGMPNNRFLAERTGGTYSTLKVQPAELEDSGVYFCASSQRAGELFFGEGSRLTVL.

The chain is built from TRBV7-9 and TRBJ2-7; 7 positions agree with TRBD1. With V trimmed by 1 base and J by 0 bases, 6 bases remained unmatched. The CDR3 contains 16 residues. The germline gives CDR1 SEHNR, CDR2 FQNEAQ (reference sequence). The CDR3 bases are TGTGCCAGCAGCTTAGAGGGGACAGCAAGCTCCTACGAGCAGTACTTC. It translates to CASSLEGTASSYEQYF.

This clonotype showed up just once. The junction differs from germline at one of its ends, possibly a read error. V usage is TRBV25-1 and J usage is TRBJ2-2; no firm D call. The CDR3 has 13 residues. CDR1 MGHDK and CDR2 SYGVNS come from the germline V gene. The DNA for the CDR3 is TGTACCAGCAGTGTGGAGAACACCGGGGAGCTGTTTTTT. Encoded protein: CTSSVENTGELFF.

This chain uses TRBV19 with TRBJ2-7, with 7 bases that match TRBD1. The germline gives CDR1 LNHDA, CDR2 SQIVND (reference sequence). Trimming took 3 bases from V and 0 from J; bases not matched to a gene: 2. CDR3 length: 14 residues. CDR3 in amino acids: CASSIGQVSYEQYF. CDR3 in DNA: TGTGCCAGTAGTATTGGACAGGTCTCCTACGAGCAGTACTTC.

This clonotype occurred a few times. The rearrangement links TRBV11-2 to TRBJ2-2; the match to TRBD2 covers 9 bases. Trimming took 6 bases from V and 1 from J; bases not matched to a gene: 3. Germline V gives CDR1 SGHAT, CDR2 FQNNGV. The CDR3 has 15 residues. Written as DNA, the CDR3 is TGTGCCAGCAGTTATAGCGGGGGGAACACCGGGGAGCTGTTTTTT. Translation: CASSYSGGNTGELFF.

J is TRBJ2-7 and V is TRBV29-1; TRBD1 aligns across 8 bases. This CDR3 has 16 amino acids. With V trimmed by 3 bases and J by 4 bases, 14 bases remained unmatched. Germline V gene sequence: CDR1 SQVTM, CDR2 ANQGSEA. The CDR3 region is CSVDWTGTLKAYEQYF. CDR3 coding DNA: TGCAGCGTTGATTGGACAGGGACCCTAAAAGCGTACGAGCAGTACTTC.

This clonotype was observed a handful of times. The rearrangement joins TRBV24-1 to TRBJ2-5; D is uncertain. CDR3 length: 15 amino acids. Per the germline V gene, CDR1 is KGHDR and CDR2 is SFDVKD. V shed 4 bases and J shed 4 bases, with 15 bases lying between them. The DNA for the CDR3 is TGTGCCACCAGTGACCCCGGTGAAGGGCGAGAGACCCAGTACTTC. Translated: CATSDPGEGRETQYF.

This rearrangement joins TRBV28 to TRBJ1-6, with unresolved D. The CDR3 has 14 residues. The V gene's germline CDR1 is MDHEN and CDR2 SYDVKM. The germline V and J ends were trimmed by 7 bases and 9 bases, with 16 bases remaining between them. CDR3 DNA sequence: TGTGCCAGCATTCAGCCCGGGTTTGCTTCACCCCTCCACTTT. Translating gives CASIQPGFASPLHF.

The chain is built from TRBV2 and TRBJ1-5, with D uncertain. This CDR3 is 12 amino acids long. Germline V CDR1 and CDR2: SNHLY, FYNNEI. V was pared by 7 bases and J by 4 bases, with 8 bases between. The CDR3 spells CASKVVNQPQHF. CDR3 sequence (DNA): TGTGCCAGCAAGGTGGTAAATCAGCCCCAGCATTTT.